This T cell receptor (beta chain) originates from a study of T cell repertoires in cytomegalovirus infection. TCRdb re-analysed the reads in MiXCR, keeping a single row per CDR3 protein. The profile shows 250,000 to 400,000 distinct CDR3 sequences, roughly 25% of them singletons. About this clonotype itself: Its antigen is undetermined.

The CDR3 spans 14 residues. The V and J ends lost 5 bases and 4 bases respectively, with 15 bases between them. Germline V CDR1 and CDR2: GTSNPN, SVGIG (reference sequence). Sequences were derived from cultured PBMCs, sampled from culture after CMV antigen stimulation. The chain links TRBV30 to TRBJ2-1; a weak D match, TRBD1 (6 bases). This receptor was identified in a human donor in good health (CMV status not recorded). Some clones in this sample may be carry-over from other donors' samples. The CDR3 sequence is CAWSSGAFYNEQFF. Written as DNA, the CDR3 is TGTGCCTGGTCGTCAGGGGCTTTTTACAATGAGCAGTTCTTC.